This record covers a single T cell receptor beta chain. This record belongs to a study of T cell responses to AZD1222 COVID-19 vaccine. Trimming removed 4 bases at V and 1 base at J, with 8 bases between. CDR1 and CDR2 (germline): LGHDT, YNNKEL (reference sequence). The CDR3 length is 13 residues. Repertoires were generated with immunoSEQ multiplex PCR, while TCRdb's copy carries only in-frame clones and drops some. The sample has around 170,000 clones, about nine tenths seen once; the top ten hold 0.99%. The TCR was taken from an adult in good health. The chain couples TRBV3-1 (or the pseudogene TRBV3-2) to TRBJ2-7, with D hard to call. Here the sequenced sample was peripheral blood, taken on day 0 of AZD1222 vaccination. DNA for the CDR3: TGTGCCAGCAGCCTACAAATTTCCTACGAGCAGTACTTC. This translates into CASSLQISYEQYF.